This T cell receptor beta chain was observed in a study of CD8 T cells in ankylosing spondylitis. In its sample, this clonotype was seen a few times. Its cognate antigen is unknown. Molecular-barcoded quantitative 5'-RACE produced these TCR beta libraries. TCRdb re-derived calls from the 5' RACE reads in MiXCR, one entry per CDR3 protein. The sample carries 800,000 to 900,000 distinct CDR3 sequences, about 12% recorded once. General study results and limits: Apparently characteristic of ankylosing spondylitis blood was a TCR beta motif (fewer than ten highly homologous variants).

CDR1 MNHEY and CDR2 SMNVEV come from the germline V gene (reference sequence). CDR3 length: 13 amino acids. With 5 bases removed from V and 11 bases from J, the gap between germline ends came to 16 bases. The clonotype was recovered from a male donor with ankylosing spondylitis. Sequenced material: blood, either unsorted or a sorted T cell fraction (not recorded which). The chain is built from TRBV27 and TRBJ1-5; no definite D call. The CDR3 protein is CASSLYGPQAQHF. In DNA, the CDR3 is TGTGCCAGCAGTCTTTACGGCCCCCAAGCCCAGCATTTT.